This T cell receptor beta chain stems from a study of T cell changes during pregnancy in multiple sclerosis. The table lists this clone with a few counts. Using immunoSEQ multiplex PCR, the repertoire was profiled, and TCRdb retains in-frame clones only, with some absent. The sample yields tens of thousands of clones, 90% seen once. Germline-derived CDR1 and CDR2 are MDHEN and SYDVKM. V was clipped by 10 bases and J by 5 bases; unmatched bases: 4. The length of the CDR3 is 12 residues. This chain links TRBV28 with TRBJ1-1, with 10 bases identical to TRBD1. This TCR was recovered from a female donor with multiple sclerosis, enrolled in a pregnancy study. This sample comprised CD8+ T cells from peripheral blood mononuclear cells, obtained in the second trimester of pregnancy. CDR3 bases: TGTGCCATCGACAGGGGGCAGACTGAAGCTTTCTTT. Translating it yields CAIDRGQTEAFF.